This T cell receptor (beta chain) was sequenced for a study of radiotherapy plus CTLA-4 blockade in lung cancer. At the level of the study: Of all patients, over 15% responded objectively and 31% showed disease control. Findings and limits, study-wide: Alongside interferon-beta, early blood T cell clone dynamics were reportedly the best predictor of response. Following radiotherapy plus ipilimumab, tumor-derived TCR clones expanded in the blood.

Patients with chemo-refractory metastatic non-small-cell lung cancer received focal radiation plus CTLA-4 blockade with ipilimumab. Worth noting for this clone: Its antigen is still unknown.

TCRdb's table, derived via immunoSEQ multiplex PCR, lists solely in-frame clones and lacks some. The data contain over 100,000 clones, more than 80% of them singletons. This TCR came from a human donor with non-small cell lung cancer that progressed on radiotherapy plus ipilimumab. Sequences were derived from peripheral blood, sampled from a patient treated with radiotherapy plus ipilimumab.

The CDR3 sequence: CASSMGGTANTEAFF. CDR3 sequence (DNA): TGTGCCAGCAGCATGGGGGGGACAGCCAACACTGAAGCTTTCTTT. The chain employs TRBV5-5 and TRBJ1-1; 7 bases fit TRBD1. Germline assignment: CDR1 SGHKS and CDR2 YYEKEE (reference sequence). This CDR3 contains 15 residues. Trimming cost V 4 bases and J 2 bases; bases outside gene matches: 8.